This T cell receptor (beta chain) was recorded in a study of OX40 agonist ivuxolimab in advanced cancers. Produced via immunoSEQ multiplex PCR; TCRdb's table is partial and in-frame only. This sample has 60,000 to 100,000 clones; 94% occur once, and the top ten carry 20%. The sample in question was CD4+ or CD8+ T cells sorted from blood, obtained in a trial of the OX40 agonist ivuxolimab. This TCR came from an adult with an advanced solid tumor such as melanoma, head and neck, liver or kidney cancer.

In nucleotides, the CDR3 is TGCGCCAGCAGCTTGGTAGGACAGGGGCAACGTACAGATACGCAGTATTTT. It yields the protein CASSLVGQGQRTDTQYF. This chain links TRBV5-1 with TRBJ2-3; 9 bases line up with TRBD1. Germline lookup yields CDR1 SGHRS and CDR2 YFSETQ. V lost 0 bases, J lost 3 bases, and 8 bases stayed unmatched. This CDR3 region has 17 residues.